The sequence of this TCR beta chain was determined in a study of blood T cell repertoires in COVID-19. Study-level background: Some COVID-19 samples were acute and others convalescent; all came from the United States, Italy and Spain. Nucleic acid was either cDNA or gDNA, and it came from T cells, B-cell-depleted T cells, or PBMCs.

In the original processing: Amplifying reference gene primers gave estimates of nucleated cell counts. Sequenced by immunoSEQ multiplex PCR; TCRdb stores in-frame clones only, minus some. V, J and clone size reflect that table, while D and trimming were determined from the DNA. This table has roughly 140,000 clones, 75% to 85% appearing once. The source is a man in his sixties with acute or convalescent COVID-19. Sequencing was performed on peripheral blood.

The CDR3 here is CASSILTGGPYEQYF. The CDR3, as DNA: TGTGCCAGTAGTATACTCACAGGTGGGCCCTACGAGCAGTACTTC. The V call is TRBV19, the J call TRBJ2-7; D might be TRBD1 (5 bases). The ends were cut back, 2 bases at V and 2 bases at J, with 13 bases in the middle. Germline V gene sequence: CDR1 LNHDA, CDR2 SQIVND (reference sequence). The CDR3 contains 15 residues.